This T cell receptor beta chain was retrieved from a study of CD8 T cells in Susac syndrome. The CDR3 length is 12 residues. Trimming left V 6 bases short and J 9 bases short, with 17 bases between. Germline V gives CDR1 DFQATT, CDR2 SNEGSKA (reference sequence). Random hexamers primed reverse transcription of 0.5 to 1 ug RNA. TCRdb re-called the immunoSEQ multiplex PCR reads through MiXCR, storing one row per CDR3 protein. The sample contains about 210,000 distinct CDR3 sequences, roughly 96% of which appear only once. The TCR was taken from a human donor with multiple sclerosis. Sequenced sample: CD4+ T cells from PBMCs. The rearrangement joins TRBV20-1 to TRBJ2-5; D not certain. In DNA form, the CDR3 reads TGCAGTGCAGAGAGGCGTGCGGTCCCCCAGTACTTC. Its translation: CSAERRAVPQYF.